This record concerns one T cell receptor (beta chain) sequence. The V gene's germline CDR1 is MGHRA and CDR2 YSYEKL. The CDR3 covers 17 residues. Between the trimmed V and J ends, which lost 0 bases and 1 base, there was a span of 13 bases. This sample was taken from a study of technical replicates of blood from four donors. Here immunoSEQ multiplex PCR was the method, and the copy in TCRdb shows in-frame clones only, minus some. The data show fewer than 100,000 clones, approximately 94% seen once. The sample taken for sequencing was T cells isolated from PBMCs. The receptor comes from a human donor in good health. The chain recombines TRBV4-1 with TRBJ1-5, with a tentative D call TRBD1 (5 bases). In nucleotides, the CDR3 is TGCGCCAGCAGCCAAGATGCCAGGGAATTAAGCAATCAGCCCCAGCATTTT. Its translation is CASSQDARELSNQPQHF.